Following are 9 T cell receptor beta chains from one sample sequenced in a study of neoadjuvant anti-PD-1 for oral cavity cancer. As for time point: after neoadjuvant nivolumab, at surgical resection. The repertoire was sequenced with immunoSEQ multiplex PCR; TCRdb's copy has only in-frame clones and lacks some. The table shows about 37,000 clones, with around two fifths occurring only once. Material: tumor tissue, obtained after nivolumab (anti-PD-1) treatment. The receptors stem from a person aged 40 to 85 with oral cavity squamous cell carcinoma.

This chain connects TRBV29-1 to TRBJ1-3; D gene uncertain. The CDR3 is 11 residues long. The germline V and J ends were trimmed by 7 bases and 4 bases, with 8 bases remaining between them. Germline assignment: CDR1 SQVTM and CDR2 ANQGSEA. The CDR3: CSGNLGNTIYF. CDR3 coding DNA: TGCAGCGGGAATTTAGGAAACACCATATATTTT.

This clone was seen only a few times. The gene calls are TRBV7-6 and TRBJ2-5; D not certain. From germline, CDR1 is SGHVS and CDR2 FNYEAQ. Deletions cut 2 bases from V and 5 bases from J, with 9 bases between. CDR3 length: 13 residues. CDR3 DNA: TGTGCCAGCAGCTTATGGCAAAGCGAGACCCAGTACTTC. Its translation is CASSLWQSETQYF.

This clone has just a few counts. CDR3 coding DNA: TGTGCCAGCAGCTTAGCCAGGGGGTACACCGGGGAGCTGTTTTTT. This translates into CASSLARGYTGELFF. The chain links TRBV11-2 to TRBJ2-2; 7 nucleotides align to TRBD1. This CDR3 has 15 amino acids. V shed 1 base, J shed 3 bases, and the junction held 2 bases outside the gene matches. The germline V gene encodes CDR1 SGHAT and CDR2 FQNNGV. Looking up the rest from reference TRBV11-2 and TRBJ2-2 gives the full variable domain: EAGVAQSPRYKIIEKRQSVAFWCNPISGHATLYWYQQILGQGPKLLIQFQNNGVVDDSQLPKDRFSAERLKGVDSTLKIQPAKLEDSAVYLCASSLARGYTGELFFGEGSRLTVL.

The V call is TRBV7-6, the J call TRBJ2-7; D is possibly TRBD1 (5 bases). Germline assignment: CDR1 SGHVS and CDR2 FNYEAQ. The CDR3 spans 15 residues. V dropped 3 bases and J dropped 3 bases, with 15 bases sitting between them. CDR3 nucleotide sequence: TGTGCCAGCAGCTTTCTGCAGGGCACCCTCTACGAGCAGTACTTC. It specifies CASSFLQGTLYEQYF.

The rearrangement links TRBV13 to TRBJ2-1; D not certain. The CDR3 is made up of 16 amino acids. CDR1 and CDR2 (germline): PRHDT, FYEKMQ (reference sequence). Trimming removed 4 bases at V and 3 bases at J, with 16 bases between. The CDR3 sequence: CASSYGPIPLYNEQFF. The CDR3 DNA reads as TGTGCCAGCAGCTACGGGCCGATCCCCCTCTACAATGAGCAGTTCTTC.

The chain combines TRBV7-9 with TRBJ2-1, with D unclear. This CDR3 contains 15 residues. Germline V gene lookup returns CDR1 SEHNR and CDR2 FQNEAQ (reference sequence). The V gene lost 0 bases and the J gene lost 3 bases, with 9 bases spanning the gap. CDR3 nucleotides: TGTGCCAGCAGCTTAGCTCGCGGAGTCTACAATGAGCAGTTCTTC. Encoded protein: CASSLARGVYNEQFF.

V is TRBV5-1 and J is TRBJ2-1; possibly TRBD1 or TRBD2 for D (5 bases each). With 4 bases removed from V and 1 base from J, the gap between germline ends came to 15 bases. CDR1 SGHRS and CDR2 YFSETQ come from the germline V gene. The CDR3 is made up of 16 amino acids. CDR3 sequence reads: CASSPGDALSYNEQFF. Here the CDR3 DNA reads TGCGCCAGCAGCCCCGGGGACGCCCTGTCCTACAATGAGCAGTTCTTC.

The chain uses TRBV2 and TRBJ1-1; 7 bases align to TRBD1. With V trimmed by 4 bases and J by 10 bases, 6 bases remained unmatched. The CDR3 loop spans 12 amino acids. CDR1 and CDR2 (germline): SNHLY, FYNNEI. The CDR3 nucleotides are TGTGCCAGCAGTGGACAGGGATTAGGAGCTTTCTTT. This gives the protein CASSGQGLGAFF.

The chain employs TRBV28 and TRBJ2-7; 10 bases are shared with TRBD2. V was pared by 5 bases and J by 0 bases, with 4 bases of the junction left unmatched. The germline gives CDR1 MDHEN, CDR2 SYDVKM. There are 15 residues in the CDR3. The CDR3 nucleotides are TGTGCCAGCAGTCTCCTAGCGGGAGCCTCCTACGAGCAGTACTTC. As protein: CASSLLAGASYEQYF.